Listed below are T cell receptor beta chains from one sample, sequenced in a study of regulatory T cells in long-lasting Graves disease. One entry per CDR3 protein, called by TCRdb with MiXCR from the multiplex PCR reads. Seen here are about 420,000 distinct CDR3 sequences, about 17% observed once, and the top ten hold about 25%. The same data also contributed to another study, on T cells in Graves' hyperthyroidism and ophthalmopathy.

The material sequenced was peripheral blood mononuclear cells (PBMCs), taken at new diagnosis, from a patient treated with antithyroid drugs. The receptors here all came from a woman younger than 30 with Graves disease. Both conserved end residues are part of each CDR3. A D gene is named only where the DNA matches it firmly. The listing skips clone size in some rows; elsewhere it reads once, few, many or a size class.

D: NA; V: TRBV6-1; J: TRBJ1-1; size: many; DNA: TGTGCCAGCAGTACTAGCTCCGGGGCGGAGAGGGCTTTCTTT; CDR3: CASSTSSGAERAFF
D: TRBD2; V: TRBV28; J: TRBJ2-7; size: many; DNA: TGTGCCAGCAGTCCTTACCCTGCTAGCGGGAGAGATAGTTACGAGCAGTACTTC; CDR3: CASSPYPASGRDSYEQYF
D: NA; V: TRBV3-1; J: TRBJ2-1; size: many; DNA: TGTGCCAGCAGCACGCGCCTTCGCGGGGATGGGGGCAATGAGCAGTTCTTC; CDR3: CASSTRLRGDGGNEQFF
D: NA; V: TRBV20-1; J: TRBJ1-5; size: many; DNA: TGCAGTGCTAGAATACAGGGACTTTATAGCAATCAGCCCCAGCATTTT; CDR3: CSARIQGLYSNQPQHF
D: TRBD1; V: TRBV10-3; J: TRBJ2-3; size: few; DNA: TGTGCCATCACTACCACCGAGGGACAGTACACAGATACGCAGTATTTT; CDR3: CAITTTEGQYTDTQYF
D: NA; V: TRBV10-3; J: TRBJ1-2; size: many; DNA: TGTGCCATCAGTGAACCACCTCCCGGGTCCGACTATGGCTACACCTTC; CDR3: CAISEPPPGSDYGYTF
D: NA; V: TRBV29-1; J: TRBJ2-1; size: few; DNA: TGCAGCGTTGAATTAGGGGCTAGCGTTGAGCAGTTCTTC; CDR3: CSVELGASVEQFF
D: NA; V: TRBV7-2; J: TRBJ1-2; size: many; DNA: TGTGCCAGCAGCATAGACAGGCGTAAGGGTGGCTACACCTTC; CDR3: CASSIDRRKGGYTF
D: TRBD1; V: TRBV7-8; J: TRBJ1-5; size: NA; DNA: TGTGCCAGCAGCGAAATGGACAGGGGGCCCCAGCCCCAGCATTTT; CDR3: CASSEMDRGPQPQHF
D: NA; V: TRBV9; J: TRBJ2-7; size: few; DNA: TGTGCCAGCAGCGTAGCCCCGGGAGAGTCCTACGAGCAGTACTTC; CDR3: CASSVAPGESYEQYF
D: NA; V: TRBV11-2; J: TRBJ2-5; size: many; DNA: TGTGCCAGCAGCTTAGATAGAAAGACCCAGTACTTC; CDR3: CASSLDRKTQYF
D: NA; V: TRBV29-1; J: TRBJ2-7; size: many; DNA: TGCAGCGCCGATAGGGGGGAGCAGTACTTC; CDR3: CSADRGEQYF
D: NA; V: TRBV27; J: TRBJ2-5; size: many; DNA: TGTGCCAGCAGTTTTCTAGCACAAGAGACCCAGTACTTC; CDR3: CASSFLAQETQYF
D: TRBD2; V: TRBV12-3/TRBV12-4; J: TRBJ2-5; size: many; DNA: TGTGCCAGCAGTTTTTGGGGGACTAGCGGGAGAGTAGAGACCCAGTACTTC; CDR3: CASSFWGTSGRVETQYF
D: TRBD2; V: TRBV11-2; J: TRBJ2-2; size: NA; DNA: TGTGCCAGCAGCTTTAAGGGGAGCGGGAACACCGGGGCGCTGTTTTTT; CDR3: CASSFKGSGNTGALFF
D: TRBD2; V: TRBV28; J: TRBJ2-7; size: few; DNA: TGTGCCAGCAGTCTTCCCGGGACTAGCGGGATCCCCGAGCAGTACTTC; CDR3: CASSLPGTSGIPEQYF
D: NA; V: TRBV18; J: TRBJ1-4; size: many; DNA: TGTGCCAGCTCACCTCCACGTCAGGGGAAGTCCCTCTCACACGAAAAACTGTTTTTT; CDR3: CASSPPRQGKSLSHEKLFF
D: TRBD1; V: TRBV11-2; J: TRBJ2-2; size: NA; DNA: TGTGCCAGCTTCCCCGGGACAGGGGTGAGCGGGGAGCTGTTTTTT; CDR3: CASFPGTGVSGELFF
D: NA; V: TRBV29-1; J: TRBJ1-1; size: many; DNA: TGCAGCGTTGAAATCCCGGAGTACACTGAAGCTTTCTTT; CDR3: CSVEIPEYTEAFF
D: TRBD2; V: TRBV12-3/TRBV12-4; J: TRBJ2-7; size: NA; DNA: TGTGCCACCACCCCGGGGGGTTATTACGAGCAGTACTTC; CDR3: CATTPGGYYEQYF
D: NA; V: TRBV12-3/TRBV12-4; J: TRBJ2-7; size: many; DNA: TGTGCCAGCAGGGCACGGGACTCCCACTACGAGCAGTACTTC; CDR3: CASRARDSHYEQYF
D: TRBD1; V: TRBV6-2/TRBV6-3; J: TRBJ2-7; size: many; DNA: TGTGCCAGCAGTACCGGGACAGGACCCTACGAGCAGTACTTC; CDR3: CASSTGTGPYEQYF
D: NA; V: TRBV5-1; J: TRBJ2-1; size: many; DNA: TGCGCCAGCAGCTTGGTTCCGGAAAATGAGCAGTTCTTC; CDR3: CASSLVPENEQFF
D: NA; V: TRBV27; J: TRBJ2-5; size: many; DNA: TGTGCCAGCACCCCGCGAGGAAGGGGAGACGAGACCCAGTACTTC; CDR3: CASTPRGRGDETQYF
D: NA; V: TRBV2; J: TRBJ1-6; size: NA; DNA: TGTGCCAGCCAACCCACGAGCTCCTATAATTCACCCCTCCACTTT; CDR3: CASQPTSSYNSPLHF
D: NA; V: TRBV27; J: TRBJ1-1; size: many; DNA: TGTGCCAGCAGTGCGGGACTCCGGAAGGCTTTCTTT; CDR3: CASSAGLRKAFF